A selection of T cell receptor beta chains follows, all from one sample in a study of T cell repertoires in aging, cancer and after chemotherapy. TCRdb fed the multiplex PCR reads into MiXCR, producing one record per CDR3 protein. The sample holds hundreds of distinct CDR3 sequences, around 33% seen once. Input material: blood. The receptor source for this set is a human donor with a solid tumor. Each CDR3 is given with its conserved first and last residue. Fields, in order: D gene, J gene, clone size, V gene, CDR3 protein, CDR3 DNA. A D gene is named only where the DNA matches it firmly. Only part of the rows carry a size: once, few, many, or a class if the clone is expanded.

>-|TRBJ2-7|large|TRBV6-2/TRBV6-3
CASSYAILEQYF
TGTGCCAGCAGTTATGCGATCCTTGAGCAGTACTTC
>-|TRBJ2-7|-|TRBV6-2/TRBV6-3
CASSYYRDPDYEQYF
TGTGCCAGCAGTTATTATCGGGACCCGGACTACGAGCAGTACTTC
>TRBD1|TRBJ1-4|few|TRBV27
CASSSRQGGGKLFF
TGTGCCAGCAGTTCAAGACAGGGAGGGGGAAAACTGTTTTTT
>-|TRBJ2-4|-|TRBV19
CASSIGGSENIQYF
TGTGCCAGTAGTATTGGGGGGTCGGAAAACATTCAGTACTTC
>-|TRBJ1-1|few|TRBV20-1
CSASWGRRVNTEAFF
TGCAGTGCTAGCTGGGGGCGGAGGGTGAACACTGAAGCTTTCTTT
>-|TRBJ2-3|hyperexpanded|TRBV11-2
CASSLGLRADTQYF
TGTGCCAGCAGCTTAGGTCTCCGCGCAGATACGCAGTATTTT
>TRBD1|TRBJ2-7|large|TRBV20-1
CSANHDPTGLNGYEQYF
TGCAGTGCCAACCACGACCCGACAGGGCTAAACGGGTACGAGCAGTACTTC
>-|TRBJ1-2|-|TRBV5-1
CASSPMDSERDYGYTF
TGCGCCAGCAGCCCAATGGACAGTGAGAGGGACTATGGCTACACCTTC
>TRBD2|TRBJ2-1|-|TRBV7-2
CASSLPAGGPSYNEQFF
TGTGCCAGCAGCTTGCCAGCGGGAGGGCCCTCCTACAATGAGCAGTTCTTC
>-|TRBJ2-7|large|TRBV27
CASRRVEGLYEQYF
TGTGCCAGCAGGCGGGTCGAAGGACTTTACGAGCAGTACTTC
>-|TRBJ2-2|large|TRBV7-9
CASSLLTANTGELFF
TGTGCCAGCAGCTTACTCACAGCGAACACCGGGGAGCTGTTTTTT
>TRBD2|TRBJ2-1|few|TRBV6-4
CATSGTSGGANEQFF
TGTGCCACCTCCGGGACTAGCGGGGGGGCCAATGAGCAGTTCTTC
>-|TRBJ1-2|few|TRBV14
CASSQRRRSGYTF
TGTGCCAGCAGCCAACGCCGGCGGTCTGGCTACACCTTC
>TRBD1|TRBJ1-2|few|TRBV6-2/TRBV6-3
CASSWTGHYGYTF
TGTGCCAGCAGTTGGACAGGGCACTATGGCTACACCTTC
>-|TRBJ2-7|few|TRBV27
CASSRDGPLYEQYF
TGTGCCAGTTCCCGGGACGGGCCCCTGTACGAGCAGTACTTC
>-|TRBJ2-7|large|TRBV5-5
CASSSASYEQYF
TGTGCCAGCAGCTCCGCCTCCTACGAGCAGTACTTC
>-|TRBJ2-7|-|TRBV6-5
CASSPEGDTYEQYF
TGTGCCAGCAGCCCCGAGGGCGACACCTACGAGCAGTACTTC
>TRBD2|TRBJ2-2|few|TRBV7-2
CASSLNAGGTTGELFF
TGTGCCAGCAGCTTAAACGCGGGGGGGACCACCGGGGAGCTGTTTTTT
>TRBD2|TRBJ2-3|-|TRBV6-4
CASSDSTSGSTDTQYF
TGTGCCAGCAGTGACTCGACTAGCGGGAGCACAGATACGCAGTATTTT
>TRBD1|TRBJ1-5|-|TRBV20-1
CSARDLVATGVAGNQPQHF
TGCAGTGCTAGAGATCTGGTTGCGACAGGGGTTGCGGGCAATCAGCCCCAGCATTTT